The entry that follows covers one T cell receptor (beta chain) sequence. The target antigen is unknown. These data belong to a study of response to subunit inactivated influenza vaccine. Study findings and constraints: Authors proposed each seasonal influenza vaccination draws in few new T cells.

TCRdb reprocessed the RT-PCR reads with MiXCR, giving one entry per CDR3 protein. The repertoire holds about 480,000 distinct CDR3 sequences, with approximately 12% as singletons. V was pared by 2 bases and J by 2 bases, with 13 bases between. The V gene's germline CDR1 is SGHNT and CDR2 YENEEA. The CDR3 consists of 16 residues. The sequence came from a man between 50 and 59 years old who received an inactivated influenza vaccine. The rearrangement joins TRBV11-3 to TRBJ2-1; D remains ambiguous. Material: PBMCs from blood, obtained about 6 weeks after vaccination. The CDR3 DNA is TGTGCCAGCAGCTTATACGCAGGCCTAACCTACAATGAGCAGTTCTTC. As protein: CASSLYAGLTYNEQFF. Full variable domain (outside the CDR3, taken from reference TRBV11-3 and TRBJ2-1): EAGVVQSPRYKIIEKKQPVAFWCNPISGHNTLYWYLQNLGQGPELLIRYENEEAVDDSQLPKDRFSAERLKGVDSTLKIQPAELGDSAVYLCASSLYAGLTYNEQFFGPGTRLTVL.